One and the same sample provided the 17 T cell receptor beta chains below, sequenced in a study of OX40 agonist ivuxolimab in advanced cancers. The protocol was immunoSEQ multiplex PCR, while the TCRdb copy is restricted to in-frame clones and leaves out a portion. This sample has about 74,000 clones, with almost 85% found just once. This sample comprised CD4+ or CD8+ T cells sorted from blood, obtained in a trial of the OX40 agonist ivuxolimab. These receptors all come from an adult with an advanced solid tumor such as melanoma, head and neck, liver or kidney cancer.

This chain links TRBV7-8 with TRBJ1-6, with D uncertain. The CDR3 loop spans 15 amino acids. Germline assignment: CDR1 SGHVS and CDR2 FQNEAQ. V gave up 3 bases and J gave up 2 bases, with 8 bases separating them. CDR3 coding DNA: TGTGCCAGCAGCTTGGCAGGCACCTATAATTCACCCCTCCACTTT. This encodes CASSLAGTYNSPLHF.

The CDR3 spells CASSSHQVLSLYGYTF. The CDR3 bases are TGTGCCAGCAGTTCTCACCAGGTCCTGTCCCTATATGGCTACACCTTC. V and J are TRBV28 and TRBJ1-2; D uncertain. Germline CDR1 MDHEN, CDR2 SYDVKM. CDR3 length: 16 amino acids. V was cut by 4 bases and J by 5 bases, with 20 bases left in between.

This clone has just one count. The V gene is TRBV6-5, the J gene TRBJ2-1; TRBD2 matches at 13 bases. The CDR3 spans 15 residues. With 6 bases clipped from V and 7 bases from J, the junction kept 6 bases outside the gene matches. Per germline, CDR1 MNHEY and CDR2 SVGAGI. The DNA of the CDR3 is TGTGCCAGCAGCGTGGGACTAGCGGGGTCGAATGAGCAGTTCTTC. Amino acid sequence: CASSVGLAGSNEQFF.

This clone was counted a single time. The V and J genes are TRBV20-1 and TRBJ1-5; D gene unclear. This CDR3 spans 11 amino acids. Germline lookup yields CDR1 DFQATT and CDR2 SNEGSKA (reference sequence). The V and J ends lost 3 bases and 9 bases respectively, with 9 bases between them. The DNA of the CDR3 is TGCAGTGCTAGGGCTGGAATGCCCCAGCATTTT. This gives the protein CSARAGMPQHF.

This chain joins TRBV5-1 and TRBJ2-2, with D maybe TRBD2 (5 bases). In germline, CDR1 is SGHRS, CDR2 YFSETQ. CDR3 size: 16 residues. V shed 4 bases and J shed 2 bases, with 15 bases lying between them. The CDR3 coding sequence is TGCGCCAGCAGCCGGCTCAGCGGTGCTAACACCGGGGAGCTGTTTTTT. This gives the protein CASSRLSGANTGELFF.

This clone was seen only a few times. V usage is TRBV11-2 and J usage is TRBJ2-7; D remains ambiguous. This CDR3 contains 14 residues. The V gene lost 2 bases and the J gene lost 2 bases, with 10 bases spanning the gap. Germline assignment: CDR1 SGHAT and CDR2 FQNNGV. The DNA for the CDR3 is TGTGCCAGCAGCTTACTTCACTGGACCTACGAGCAGTACTTC. It is translated as CASSLLHWTYEQYF.

This sequence joins TRBV18 and TRBJ2-1; TRBD2 aligns across 9 bases. The CDR3 has 16 amino acids. From germline, CDR1 is KGHSH and CDR2 LQKENI. The J segment lost 0 bases and the V segment lost 3 bases, leaving 3 bases of the junction unmatched. The CDR3 loop reads CASSPRTSASYNEQFF. CDR3 bases: TGTGCCAGCTCACCGAGGACTAGCGCCTCCTACAATGAGCAGTTCTTC.

The rearrangement joins TRBV5-5 to TRBJ2-7; D ambiguous. There are 12 residues in the CDR3. Trimming removed 4 bases from V and 4 bases from J, with 9 bases in between. Germline loops: CDR1 SGHKS, CDR2 YYEKEE (reference sequence). The DNA of the CDR3 is TGTGCCAGCAGCCCAAGGGCGTACGAGCAGTACTTC. It is translated as CASSPRAYEQYF.

The chain has TRBV7-2 and TRBJ2-1; 8 bases map to TRBD2. Germline assignment: CDR1 SGHTA and CDR2 FQGNSA. The ends lost 7 bases at V and 7 bases at J; junction bases unmatched: 9. The length of the CDR3 is 14 residues. CDR3 residues: CASTFGRGANEQFF. In nucleotides, the CDR3 is TGTGCCAGCACCTTCGGGCGGGGGGCTAATGAGCAGTTCTTC.

This sequence joins TRBV6-6 and TRBJ1-1; tentative D call: TRBD1 (6 bases). CDR1 MNHNY and CDR2 SVGAGI come from the germline V gene (reference sequence). V lost 2 bases and J lost 7, with 8 bases in between. The CDR3 extends over 12 amino acids. CDR3 in DNA: TGTGCCAGCAGTTACGAGACAGGTGAAGCTTTCTTT. Its protein is CASSYETGEAFF.

The gene calls are TRBV27 and TRBJ2-7; the D gene is possibly TRBD1 (6 bases). The CDR3 loop spans 14 amino acids. The germline CDR1 and CDR2 sequences are MNHEY and SMNVEV (reference sequence). The V and J ends lost 5 bases and 3 bases respectively, with 14 bases between them. CDR3 DNA sequence: TGTGCCAGCAGTCCAGTACACAGGGTCTACGAGCAGTACTTC. Translating it yields CASSPVHRVYEQYF.

In this sample, this clone turned up a few times. V is TRBV5-1 and J is TRBJ2-7, with TRBD2 matching over 14 bases. CDR1 is SGHRS and CDR2 is YFSETQ in the germline V gene. There are 14 residues in the CDR3. The junction had 2 bases not matched to a gene; V was cut back by 5 bases and J by 4 bases. The CDR3 protein is CASRTSGRGYEQYF. As DNA, the CDR3 is TGCGCCAGCAGGACTAGCGGGAGGGGATACGAGCAGTACTTC.

This rearrangement joins TRBV14 to TRBJ2-7, with 12 bases fitting TRBD2. Germline V CDR1 and CDR2: SGHDN, FVKESK. The CDR3 has 16 amino acids. V was clipped by 4 bases and J by 4 bases; unmatched bases: 8. CDR3 sequence (DNA): TGTGCCAGCAGCCCGAACGGACTAGCGGGACTATACGAGCAGTACTTC. Its translation is CASSPNGLAGLYEQYF.

This clone was found once. The chain employs TRBV10-3 and TRBJ2-3; 11 bases agree with TRBD2. The CDR3 spans 17 residues. Germline CDR1 and CDR2: ENHRY and SYGVKD. V lost 5 bases and J lost 0; bases outside the gene matches: 7. The CDR3 spells CAISPGLAASSTDTQYF. The CDR3, as DNA: TGTGCCATCAGTCCGGGACTAGCGGCTTCTAGCACAGATACGCAGTATTTT.

The chain employs TRBV5-1 and TRBJ2-3; no clear D. V was pared by 5 bases and J by 1 base, with 11 bases between. CDR3 length: 14 residues. The germline V gene has CDR1 SGHRS and CDR2 YFSETQ. CDR3 protein: CASSEQSGTDTQYF. As DNA, the CDR3 is TGCGCCAGCAGTGAGCAGAGCGGCACAGATACGCAGTATTTT. The variable domain in full, with the rest retrieved from reference TRBV5-1 and TRBJ2-3, is KAGVTQTPRYLIKTRGQQVTLSCSPISGHRSVSWYQQTPGQGLQFLFEYFSETQRNKGNFPGRFSGRQFSNSRSEMNVSTLELGDSALYLCASSEQSGTDTQYFGPGTRLTVL.

The chain uses TRBV9 and TRBJ2-3; 9 bases are a match to TRBD2. Germline trimming cut 4 bases from V and 1 base from J; bases unmatched to any gene: 7. Germline V gives CDR1 SGDLS, CDR2 YYNGEE. This CDR3 has 16 residues. CDR3 amino acids: CASSPRGGAGTDTQYF. The CDR3, as DNA: TGTGCCAGCAGCCCCCGCGGGGGGGCGGGCACAGATACGCAGTATTTT.

The J gene is TRBJ2-2, the V gene TRBV2, with a weak D call TRBD1 (6 bases). The ends were cut back, 8 bases at V and 5 bases at J, with 15 bases in the middle. The CDR3 totals 14 residues. Germline V gene data show CDR1 as SNHLY and CDR2 as FYNNEI. Here the CDR3 DNA reads TGTGCCAGCTACGTACAGGGTGGAACCGGGGAGCTGTTTTTT. Amino acid sequence: CASYVQGGTGELFF.